The rows below give T cell receptor beta chains drawn from one sample of a study of cytomegalovirus exposure and HLA in healthy donors. Profiled with immunoSEQ multiplex PCR; TCRdb holds only in-frame clones, not every one. The sample records over 200,000 clones, nearly 90% being singletons. Material: PBMCs. These receptors were taken from a woman younger than 35 in good health and CMV-seronegative. The CDR3 runs from the conserved cysteine through the conserved F or W. The order of the fields is J gene, V gene, CDR3 length, clone size, CDR3 protein. Only some rows state a clone size, as once, few, many or a class for expanded clones.

j_gene: TRBJ2-3; v_gene: TRBV7-9; len: 13; abundance: NA; CDR3aa: CASSETSTDTQYF
j_gene: TRBJ1-1; v_gene: TRBV19; len: 13; abundance: NA; CDR3aa: CASKYTGNTEAFF
j_gene: TRBJ2-3; v_gene: TRBV6-4; len: 16; abundance: NA; CDR3aa: CASSEAGTASTDTQYF
j_gene: TRBJ1-1; v_gene: TRBV10-3; len: 13; abundance: NA; CDR3aa: CAISPRGGTEAFF
j_gene: TRBJ1-1; v_gene: TRBV7-6; len: 15; abundance: NA; CDR3aa: CASSLGWTGMTEAFF
j_gene: TRBJ1-1; v_gene: TRBV29-1; len: 12; abundance: NA; CDR3aa: CSVERPGAEAFF
j_gene: TRBJ1-1; v_gene: TRBV5-5; len: 15; abundance: NA; CDR3aa: CASSQRTDMNTEAFF
j_gene: TRBJ1-5; v_gene: TRBV10-2; len: 14; abundance: NA; CDR3aa: CASSSTGGYQPQHF
j_gene: TRBJ1-1; v_gene: TRBV5-1; len: 17; abundance: NA; CDR3aa: CASSSTGTGKGYTEAFF
j_gene: TRBJ1-2; v_gene: TRBV28; len: 12; abundance: NA; CDR3aa: CASLTGNYGYTF
j_gene: TRBJ1-5; v_gene: TRBV27; len: 15; abundance: NA; CDR3aa: CASRASTSGNQPQHF
j_gene: TRBJ2-2; v_gene: TRBV28; len: 15; abundance: NA; CDR3aa: CASSFGGADTGELFF
j_gene: TRBJ1-2; v_gene: TRBV5-8; len: 11; abundance: NA; CDR3aa: CASSFGASYTF
j_gene: TRBJ2-5; v_gene: TRBV27; len: 16; abundance: NA; CDR3aa: CASRGRRAGGQETQYF
j_gene: TRBJ1-2; v_gene: TRBV6-5; len: 14; abundance: few; CDR3aa: CASSYSEGDYGYTF
j_gene: TRBJ2-2; v_gene: TRBV6-5; len: 16; abundance: NA; CDR3aa: CASSFSPVRGGGELFF
j_gene: TRBJ1-1; v_gene: TRBV2; len: 17; abundance: NA; CDR3aa: CASSETQSSRVNTEAFF
j_gene: TRBJ1-5; v_gene: TRBV6-5; len: 13; abundance: NA; CDR3aa: CASSYSFRQPQHF
j_gene: TRBJ2-1; v_gene: TRBV11-1; len: 13; abundance: NA; CDR3aa: CASSLTSGAEQFF
j_gene: TRBJ1-6; v_gene: TRBV7-3; len: 15; abundance: NA; CDR3aa: CASSLIGGSISPLHF
j_gene: TRBJ1-4; v_gene: TRBV4-3; len: 16; abundance: NA; CDR3aa: CASSQDPGQGNEKLFF
j_gene: TRBJ2-1; v_gene: TRBV6-4; len: 15; abundance: NA; CDR3aa: CASSDSSGPYNEQFF
j_gene: TRBJ1-5; v_gene: TRBV7-8; len: 15; abundance: NA; CDR3aa: CASSLSGLSNQPQHF
j_gene: TRBJ2-1; v_gene: TRBV27; len: 15; abundance: NA; CDR3aa: CASGPGTGGYNEQFF
j_gene: TRBJ1-1; v_gene: TRBV7-9; len: 16; abundance: few; CDR3aa: CASSLAVSRVNTEAFF
j_gene: TRBJ2-7; v_gene: TRBV12-5; len: 12; abundance: NA; CDR3aa: CASGLGLHEQYF
j_gene: TRBJ1-5; v_gene: TRBV27; len: 16; abundance: once; CDR3aa: CASSLSGGTGNQPQHF
j_gene: TRBJ1-1; v_gene: TRBV2; len: 13; abundance: NA; CDR3aa: CASLRGGGTEAFF
j_gene: TRBJ1-2; v_gene: TRBV28; len: 11; abundance: NA; CDR3aa: CARIVNYGYTF
j_gene: TRBJ2-5; v_gene: TRBV19; len: 14; abundance: NA; CDR3aa: CASSIRGGIETQYF
j_gene: TRBJ1-6; v_gene: TRBV19; len: 13; abundance: few; CDR3aa: CASRDRVNSPLHF
j_gene: TRBJ1-1; v_gene: TRBV10-3; len: 13; abundance: NA; CDR3aa: CAISTQGLTEAFF
j_gene: TRBJ2-1; v_gene: TRBV10-1; len: 15; abundance: NA; CDR3aa: CASSERQGAYNEQFF
j_gene: TRBJ1-2; v_gene: TRBV6-1; len: 14; abundance: NA; CDR3aa: CASSERGTAYGYTF
j_gene: TRBJ2-5; v_gene: TRBV6-5; len: 14; abundance: NA; CDR3aa: CASSYATSEETQYF
j_gene: TRBJ1-5; v_gene: TRBV29-1; len: 13; abundance: NA; CDR3aa: CSVGAGRDQPQHF
j_gene: TRBJ1-5; v_gene: TRBV4-1; len: 17; abundance: NA; CDR3aa: CASSQGQGASLNQPQHF
j_gene: TRBJ1-1; v_gene: TRBV19; len: 15; abundance: NA; CDR3aa: CATELLTGGPTEAFF
j_gene: TRBJ2-2; v_gene: TRBV6-5; len: 14; abundance: NA; CDR3aa: CASSSTGDAGELFF
j_gene: TRBJ2-2; v_gene: TRBV7-9; len: 15; abundance: NA; CDR3aa: CASSTDRGRTGELFF
j_gene: TRBJ1-3; v_gene: TRBV27; len: 17; abundance: NA; CDR3aa: CASSPLRDRGPGNTIYF
j_gene: TRBJ1-2; v_gene: TRBV5-6; len: 15; abundance: NA; CDR3aa: CASSLAGRLLYGYTF
j_gene: TRBJ1-1; v_gene: TRBV7-8; len: 17; abundance: NA; CDR3aa: CASSPGLNKALNTEAFF
j_gene: TRBJ1-2; v_gene: TRBV28; len: 15; abundance: NA; CDR3aa: CASSFAGHPVYGYTF
j_gene: TRBJ1-3; v_gene: TRBV7-6; len: 13; abundance: once; CDR3aa: CASREISGNTIYF
j_gene: TRBJ2-5; v_gene: TRBV14; len: 13; abundance: NA; CDR3aa: CASSQGPWRTQYF
j_gene: TRBJ1-3; v_gene: TRBV6-5; len: 16; abundance: NA; CDR3aa: CASSYFPGNSGNTIYF
j_gene: TRBJ2-2; v_gene: TRBV7-6; len: 18; abundance: NA; CDR3aa: CASSPIILAGGLDGELFF
j_gene: TRBJ2-7; v_gene: TRBV19; len: 15; abundance: NA; CDR3aa: CASRSDGTGGNEQYF
j_gene: TRBJ2-2; v_gene: TRBV5-6; len: 15; abundance: NA; CDR3aa: CASSLGGGSSGELFF
j_gene: TRBJ2-2; v_gene: TRBV7-9; len: 15; abundance: NA; CDR3aa: CASSLAGANTGELFF
j_gene: TRBJ2-3; v_gene: TRBV7-9; len: 17; abundance: NA; CDR3aa: CASSFGTSGGGTDTQYF
j_gene: TRBJ2-7; v_gene: TRBV19; len: 14; abundance: NA; CDR3aa: CASSIGQGSYEQYF
j_gene: TRBJ2-3; v_gene: TRBV10-3; len: 16; abundance: NA; CDR3aa: CAISDGLAGITDTQYF
j_gene: TRBJ2-5; v_gene: TRBV2; len: 16; abundance: NA; CDR3aa: CASSEVLAGFWETQYF